The 26 T cell receptor beta chains below were found in one sample sequenced in a study of T cells in Graves' hyperthyroidism and ophthalmopathy. TCR beta CDR3 region amplification was performed from RNA transcripts. When the TCR CDR3 underwent first-round RT-PCR, the HTBI primer set was used. MiXCR, run by TCRdb on the multiplex PCR reads, gives a single entry per CDR3 protein. The sample consists of about 560,000 distinct CDR3 sequences, about 15% of them appearing once. Sequencing was performed on blood. The receptors stem from a woman in her twenties or thirties with Graves' hyperthyroidism.

This clonotype was counted between two and nine times. This chain links TRBV5-1 with TRBJ2-2; 13 nucleotides agree with TRBD2. Trimming cost V 3 bases and J 3 bases; bases outside gene matches: 17. In germline, CDR1 is SGHRS, CDR2 YFSETQ. CDR3 length: 21 amino acids. The CDR3 coding sequence is TGCGCCAGCAGCTACGGTGAATGGACTAGCGGGAGCCTAATGTACACCGGGGAGCTGTTTTTT. Translating it yields CASSYGEWTSGSLMYTGELFF. The full variable domain, its missing parts supplied by reference TRBV5-1 and TRBJ2-2, is KAGVTQTPRYLIKTRGQQVTLSCSPISGHRSVSWYQQTPGQGLQFLFEYFSETQRNKGNFPGRFSGRQFSNSRSEMNVSTLELGDSALYLCASSYGEWTSGSLMYTGELFFGEGSRLTVL.

The sample holds many counts of this clonotype. The V gene is TRBV3-1, the J gene TRBJ2-7, with 8 bases matching TRBD2. CDR1 LGHDT and CDR2 YNNKEL come from the germline V gene (reference sequence). Trimming took 9 bases from V and 2 from J; bases not matched to a gene: 12. The CDR3 extends over 15 amino acids. CDR3 bases: TGTGCCAGTAGCAATCATCCGGGAGGGACCTACGAGCAGTACTTC. Protein sequence: CASSNHPGGTYEQYF.

J is TRBJ1-4 and V is TRBV4-2; 10 positions agree with TRBD1. Looked up from germline, CDR1 is LGHNA and CDR2 is YNFKEQ. The CDR3 totals 16 residues. J was trimmed by 7 bases and V by 2 bases; bases with no gene match: 7. CDR3: CASSQPWGQGSEKLFF. In nucleotides, the CDR3 is TGTGCCAGCAGCCAACCCTGGGGACAGGGGTCTGAAAAACTGTTTTTT.

V gene TRBV5-1 combines with J gene TRBJ2-7, with 9 bases identical to TRBD2. V dropped 1 base and J dropped 4; count of bases not matched to a gene: 9. The CDR3 runs to 16 residues. From germline, CDR1 is SGHRS and CDR2 YFSETQ. CDR3 loop: CASSLRGPSGAYEQYF. DNA of the CDR3: TGCGCCAGCAGCTTGCGGGGACCTAGCGGGGCATACGAGCAGTACTTC.

This clonotype showed up many times. V and J are TRBV6-1 and TRBJ2-5; 10 nucleotides align to TRBD1. CDR1 is MNHNS and CDR2 is SASEGT in the germline V gene. J was trimmed by 5 bases and V by 5 bases; bases with no gene match: 8. The CDR3 totals 15 residues. The DNA for the CDR3 is TGTGCCAGCAGTCCCGGGACAGGGGACTTGGAGACCCAGTACTTC. It specifies CASSPGTGDLETQYF.

Only a few counts were recorded for this clonotype. This rearrangement joins TRBV5-1 to TRBJ2-1; 10 nucleotides agree with TRBD2. The CDR3 has 17 residues. Germline values: CDR1 SGHRS, CDR2 YFSETQ. Trimming cost V 2 bases and J 7 bases; bases outside gene matches: 12. The CDR3 spells CASSLLAGLGSNNEQFF. CDR3 coding DNA: TGCGCCAGCAGCTTACTAGCGGGGTTGGGTTCGAATAATGAGCAGTTCTTC.

The chain links TRBV12-3 or TRBV12-4 to TRBJ2-4; D tentatively fits TRBD1 or TRBD2 (6 bases each). The CDR3 totals 19 residues. With 3 bases removed from V and 1 base from J, the gap between germline ends came to 22 bases. In DNA form, the CDR3 reads TGTGCCAGCAGTTTTTTGTGGGGGGACATCATCGGGGCCAAAAACATTCAGTACTTC. Residues: CASSFLWGDIIGAKNIQYF.

This clonotype was counted only a few times. The chain has TRBV20-1 and TRBJ2-1, with 7 bases identical to TRBD1. Unmatched junction bases numbered 12, after V lost 5 bases and J lost 5 bases. The V gene's germline CDR1 is DFQATT and CDR2 SNEGSKA (reference sequence). This CDR3 spans 15 amino acids. The CDR3 region is CSAPTRQGSHNEQFF. DNA for the CDR3: TGCAGTGCTCCTACCCGACAGGGTAGCCACAATGAGCAGTTCTTC.

The V gene is TRBV6-1, the J gene TRBJ1-5; a possible D gene is TRBD1 (5 bases). The CDR3 is 15 amino acids. The germline gives CDR1 MNHNS, CDR2 SASEGT. V dropped 3 bases and J dropped 4 bases, with 13 bases sitting between them. The CDR3 sequence is CASSEDGRVNQPQHF. The CDR3 coding sequence is TGTGCCAGCAGTGAGGATGGCAGGGTGAATCAGCCCCAGCATTTT.

The J gene is TRBJ1-6, the V gene TRBV18; D might be TRBD1 (6 bases). The V end lost 6 bases, the J end lost 10 bases, and 28 bases lay between the germline ends. There are 18 residues in the CDR3. In germline, CDR1 is KGHSH, CDR2 LQKENI. Written as DNA, the CDR3 is TGTGCCAGCTCTTCCAAGGACAGCGCTCTTCAAAGGGGATCACCCCTCCACTTT. Translated, it gives CASSSKDSALQRGSPLHF.

The table lists this clonotype with many counts. Since a much larger clone is just one base distant, this may be a read error. The gene calls are TRBV5-4 and TRBJ1-1; 8 positions match TRBD1. The CDR3 has 13 residues. Germline trimming cut 5 bases from V and 4 bases from J; bases unmatched to any gene: 4. CDR1 is SGHNT, CDR2 YYREEE, per germline (reference sequence). DNA for the CDR3: TGTGCCAGCAGACTTACAGGGGGCACTGAAGCTTTCTTT. Encoded protein: CASRLTGGTEAFF.

This clonotype was detected ten times or more. The rearrangement joins TRBV14 to TRBJ2-2; weak D call: TRBD1 (6 bases). Per the germline V gene, CDR1 is SGHDN and CDR2 is FVKESK. V lost 1 base, J lost 4 bases, and 7 bases lay in between. CDR3 length: 14 amino acids. CDR3 protein: CASSQVGATGELFF. The CDR3 DNA is TGTGCCAGCAGCCAAGTGGGGGCCACCGGGGAGCTGTTTTTT. Full variable domain (outside the CDR3, taken from reference TRBV14 and TRBJ2-2): EAGVTQFPSHSVIEKGQTVTLRCDPISGHDNLYWYRRVMGKEIKFLLHFVKESKQDESGMPNNRFLAERTGGTYSTLKVQPAELEDSGVYFCASSQVGATGELFFGEGSRLTVL.

This clonotype was counted a few times. The CDR3 spells CASSGGGRELFF. The CDR3 coding sequence is TGTGCCAGCAGCGGCGGCGGGCGGGAGCTGTTTTTT. The chain joins TRBV9 to TRBJ2-2, with D possibly TRBD2 on 5 matching bases. Per the germline V gene, CDR1 is SGDLS and CDR2 is YYNGEE. CDR3 size: 12 residues. Between the trimmed V and J ends, which lost 3 bases and 9 bases, there was a span of 9 bases.

This clonotype appeared many times. This chain connects TRBV7-3 to TRBJ2-3, with no clear D. The germline V gene encodes CDR1 SGHTA and CDR2 FQGTGA. The CDR3 covers 15 residues. The ends were cut back, 4 bases at V and 2 bases at J, with 13 bases in the middle. The CDR3 nucleotides read TGTGCCAGCAGCTCGAGCAGAGACTTCACAGATACGCAGTATTTT. Its protein product is CASSSSRDFTDTQYF.

This clonotype was observed many times. This chain connects TRBV5-1 to TRBJ2-1; 12 bases line up with TRBD2. The germline CDR1 and CDR2 sequences are SGHRS and YFSETQ. The V gene end was trimmed by 4 bases and the J gene end by 5 bases; junction bases not matched to a gene: 4. The CDR3 has 15 amino acids. The CDR3 region is CASSNLAGGDNEQFF. The CDR3 DNA sequence: TGCGCCAGCAGCAATCTAGCGGGAGGGGACAATGAGCAGTTCTTC.

The rearrangement links TRBV4-1 to TRBJ2-7; 9 bases fit TRBD1. Germline values: CDR1 MGHRA, CDR2 YSYEKL. There are 17 residues in the CDR3. V shed 4 bases, J shed 4 bases, and the junction held 14 bases outside the gene matches. CDR3 amino acids: CASSLGLLRDRDYEQYF. In nucleotides, the CDR3 is TGCGCCAGCAGCCTCGGTCTTCTTCGGGACAGGGATTACGAGCAGTACTTC.

The gene calls are TRBV7-3 and TRBJ2-5; 9 bases map to TRBD1. CDR1 is SGHTA, CDR2 FQGTGA, per germline. The V segment lost 5 bases and the J segment 5 bases; nucleotides outside the gene matches: 9. The CDR3 extends over 15 amino acids. This CDR3 is CASSVGTGGLETQYF. CDR3 coding DNA: TGTGCCAGCAGCGTCGGCACAGGGGGCCTTGAGACCCAGTACTTC.

This clonotype was observed many times. The CDR3 nucleotides read TGTGCCACTTCCGGGACTAACAACGACCTACCTTTCACAGATACGCAGTATTTT. This sequence encodes CATSGTNNDLPFTDTQYF. This chain joins TRBV28 and TRBJ2-3, with 7 bases fitting TRBD2. J was trimmed by 2 bases and V by 10 bases; bases with no gene match: 21. CDR3 length: 18 amino acids. Germline V CDR1 and CDR2: MDHEN, SYDVKM.

This clonotype was observed many times. The genes are TRBV18 and TRBJ2-1; D is uncertain. V lost 0 bases and J lost 9, with 12 bases in between. Germline CDR1 reads KGHSH; CDR2 reads LQKENI. The CDR3 is 14 residues long. In DNA, the CDR3 is TGTGCCAGCTCACCACCTTCTCAGACGAGTGAGCAGTTCTTC. Translating it yields CASSPPSQTSEQFF.

The V call is TRBV18, the J call TRBJ2-2; 7 nucleotides line up with TRBD1. Per the germline V gene, CDR1 is KGHSH and CDR2 is LQKENI. Unmatched junction bases numbered 2, after V lost 4 bases and J lost 0 bases. The CDR3 sequence is 15 residues long. As DNA, the CDR3 is TGTGCCAGCTCACGGGACAGACCGAACACCGGGGAGCTGTTTTTT. Translated, it gives CASSRDRPNTGELFF.

The chain uses TRBV4-1 and TRBJ2-2, with 11 bases identical to TRBD2. The trim removed 0 bases at V and 7 bases at J, leaving 13 bases unmatched. The CDR3 is 19 amino acids. CDR1 and CDR2 (germline): MGHRA, YSYEKL. CDR3 in amino acids: CASSQEGSGRAGHHGELFF. In nucleotides, the CDR3 is TGCGCCAGCAGCCAAGAGGGTAGCGGGAGGGCCGGCCACCACGGGGAGCTGTTTTTT.

In regard to this clonotype: Mismatch with germline at one junction end may stem from a read error. The J gene is TRBJ2-3, the V gene TRBV10-3, with TRBD2 as a possible D gene (6 bases). Germline lookup yields CDR1 ENHRY and CDR2 SYGVKD. The CDR3 length is 14 residues. CDR3 bases: TGTGCCATCAGGGAGGGGAAATTCGCAGATACGCGGTATTTT. It encodes CAIREGKFADTRYF.

This clonotype was counted ten times or more. The rearrangement joins TRBV27 to TRBJ2-7; possible D gene TRBD2, 7 bases. V was cut by 2 bases and J by 3 bases, with 11 bases left in between. The CDR3 loop spans 14 amino acids. Germline V gene sequence: CDR1 MNHEY, CDR2 SMNVEV (reference sequence). This chain's CDR3 is CASSLRGGYYEQYF. CDR3 sequence (DNA): TGTGCCAGCAGTTTAAGGGGGGGGTACTACGAGCAGTACTTC.

This clonotype was seen many times. The V gene is TRBV15, the J gene TRBJ2-7; D is uncertain. Germline V gene lookup returns CDR1 LNHNV and CDR2 YYDKDF (reference sequence). This CDR3 is 16 amino acids long. Trimming took 0 bases from V and 3 from J, leaving 15 bases between them. The CDR3 sequence: CATSRDTSGPIYEQYF. DNA for the CDR3: TGTGCCACCAGCAGAGATACCTCCGGGCCAATCTACGAGCAGTACTTC. The full variable domain, its missing parts supplied by reference TRBV15 and TRBJ2-7, is DAMVIQNPRYQVTQFGKPVTLSCSQTLNHNVMYWYQQKSSQAPKLLFHYYDKDFNNEADTPDNFQSRRPNTSFCFLDIRSPGLGDTAMYLCATSRDTSGPIYEQYFGPGTRLTVT.

This clonotype was recorded many times. The rearrangement links TRBV12-3 or TRBV12-4 to TRBJ2-1, with D unresolved. This CDR3 comprises 14 residues. V lost 3 bases, J lost 0 bases, and 6 bases lay in between. The CDR3 coding sequence is TGTGCCAGCAGTTTTATGAGCTCCTACAATGAGCAGTTCTTC. Protein product: CASSFMSSYNEQFF.

The chain recombines TRBV10-2 with TRBJ2-7; 12 bases line up with TRBD1. The CDR3 loop spans 16 amino acids. V shed 0 bases, J shed 2 bases, and the junction held 2 bases outside the gene matches. Germline lookup yields CDR1 WSHSY and CDR2 SAAADI. CDR3 in DNA: TGCGCCAGCAGTGAGTCCCGGGACAGGGGGCCCTACGAGCAGTACTTC. Its protein is CASSESRDRGPYEQYF.